This entry lists 27 T cell receptor beta chains sequenced from one sample in a study of T-cell reconstitution after alpha-beta-depleted transplantation in children. Using unique molecular identifiers, the investigators prepared the TCRbeta library. MiXCR, run by TCRdb on the PCR reads, gives a single entry per CDR3 protein. The repertoire holds 450,000 to 600,000 distinct CDR3 sequences, about a sixth seen once, with 2.5% to 4% in the top ten. The input for sequencing was PBMCs from the stem cell graft donor, taken from the stem cell graft. These receptors all come from a human donor who donated a stem cell graft to a child with acute lymphoblastic leukemia.

The rearrangement joins TRBV20-1 to TRBJ1-5, with a tentative D call TRBD1 (6 bases). The CDR3 extends over 13 amino acids. V was clipped by 0 bases and J by 5 bases, with 8 bases between them. The germline V gene has CDR1 DFQATT and CDR2 SNEGSKA (reference sequence). The CDR3 loop is CSAREDSDQPQHF. The CDR3 nucleotides read TGCAGTGCTAGAGAGGACAGCGATCAGCCCCAGCATTTT.

This clonotype was seen a handful of times. The chain combines TRBV4-1 with TRBJ1-5; D unclear. This CDR3 spans 13 amino acids. Trimming took 4 bases from V and 10 from J, leaving 14 bases between them. CDR1 and CDR2 (germline): MGHRA, YSYEKL. The CDR3 reads CASSRLVSEPQHF. Here the CDR3 DNA reads TGCGCCAGCAGCCGGTTGGTTAGTGAACCCCAGCATTTT.

The rearrangement joins TRBV7-6 to TRBJ2-2; TRBD2 matches 8 bases. The length of the CDR3 is 16 residues. Germline V gives CDR1 SGHVS, CDR2 FNYEAQ. The V segment lost 3 bases and the J segment 4 bases; nucleotides outside the gene matches: 7. DNA for the CDR3: TGTGCCAGCAGCTTCTCGGGACTAGGGGCCACCGGGGAGCTGTTTTTT. This encodes CASSFSGLGATGELFF.

The V call is TRBV6-5, the J call TRBJ1-5; 7 nucleotides align to TRBD1. Germline CDR1 MNHEY, CDR2 SVGAGI. The CDR3 extends over 14 amino acids. Losses at the gene ends were 6 bases for V and 7 bases for J; bases not matched to a gene: 9. The CDR3 DNA sequence: TGTGCCAGCAGCTTAGGGGGCTTTGGGCAGCCCCAGCATTTT. It yields the protein CASSLGGFGQPQHF.

The sample holds a few counts of this clonotype. The V and J genes are TRBV27 and TRBJ2-1; D unclear. Germline CDR1 and CDR2: MNHEY and SMNVEV (reference sequence). This CDR3 is built from 14 residues. V was shortened by 5 bases and J by 4 bases, with 12 bases between the two germline ends. CDR3 in DNA: TGTGCCAGCAGTCCATCCGACGGATACAATGAGCAGTTCTTC. It is translated as CASSPSDGYNEQFF.

This sequence joins TRBV7-6 and TRBJ1-2, with TRBD1 as a possible D gene (5 bases). The germline V and J ends were trimmed by 1 base and 0 bases, with 21 bases remaining between them. Germline CDR1 and CDR2: SGHVS and FNYEAQ. There are 19 residues in the CDR3. The CDR3: CASSLVLGVPVTTNYGYTF. The CDR3 region has the DNA TGTGCCAGCAGCTTAGTTCTAGGGGTACCGGTAACTACTAACTATGGCTACACCTTC. Drawing the rest from reference TRBV7-6 and TRBJ1-2, the complete variable domain is GAGVSQSPRYKVTKRGQDVALRCDPISGHVSLYWYRQALGQGPEFLTYFNYEAQQDKSGLPNDRFSAERPEGSISTLTIQRTEQRDSAMYRCASSLVLGVPVTTNYGYTFGSGTRLTVV.

This clonotype was seen only a few times. The V gene is TRBV4-1, the J gene TRBJ2-3; 9 nucleotides align to TRBD1. The trim removed 1 base at V and 0 bases at J, leaving 2 bases unmatched. This CDR3 spans 16 amino acids. Looked up from germline, CDR1 is MGHRA and CDR2 is YSYEKL. The CDR3 protein is CASSQADRGSTDTQYF. The CDR3, as DNA: TGCGCCAGCAGCCAAGCGGACAGGGGAAGCACAGATACGCAGTATTTT.

V and J are TRBV23-1 and TRBJ2-6, with D uncertain. TRBV23-1 is recorded as an ORF, its role being uncertain. The ends were cut back, 4 bases at V and 1 base at J, with 5 bases in the middle. This CDR3 is 14 amino acids long. The CDR3 sequence: CASSRKSGANVLTF. The CDR3 nucleotides are TGCGCCAGCAGTCGAAAGTCTGGGGCCAACGTCCTGACTTTC.

A few counts support this clonotype. The chain joins TRBV4-1 to TRBJ2-1; 13 bases align to TRBD2. CDR1 and CDR2 (germline): MGHRA, YSYEKL. Trimming took 3 bases from V and 6 from J; bases not matched to a gene: 8. This CDR3 is 17 amino acids long. CDR3: CASSQDSGTSGINEQFF. CDR3 sequence (DNA): TGCGCCAGCAGCCAGGACTCCGGGACTAGCGGGATCAATGAGCAGTTCTTC.

This clonotype was detected a few times. The rearrangement joins TRBV9 to TRBJ2-1, with TRBD2 matching 7 bases. V shed 3 bases and J 4 bases; nucleotides not matched to a gene: 7. There are 15 residues in the CDR3. Germline V lookup: CDR1 SGDLS, CDR2 YYNGEE. The CDR3 sequence is CASSESGLPYNEQFF. The DNA for the CDR3 is TGTGCCAGCAGCGAATCGGGACTACCTTACAATGAGCAGTTCTTC. Looking up the rest from reference TRBV9 and TRBJ2-1 gives the full variable domain: DSGVTQTPKHLITATGQRVTLRCSPRSGDLSVYWYQQSLDQGLQFLIQYYNGEERAKGNILERFSAQQFPDLHSELNLSSLELGDSALYFCASSESGLPYNEQFFGPGTRLTVL.

The rearrangement links TRBV20-1 to TRBJ1-4, with D perhaps TRBD1 (6 bases). Germline assignment: CDR1 DFQATT and CDR2 SNEGSKA (reference sequence). V dropped 1 base and J dropped 0 bases, with 18 bases sitting between them. The CDR3 covers 18 residues. The CDR3 nucleotides read TGCAGTGCTAGAGGTTTAGGACAGTTGATTCCAACTAATGAAAAACTGTTTTTT. Translation gives CSARGLGQLIPTNEKLFF.

The chain uses TRBV29-1 and TRBJ1-6; 8 positions match TRBD1. This CDR3 spans 13 amino acids. V shed 6 bases, J shed 9 bases, and the junction held 7 bases outside the gene matches. Germline V CDR1 and CDR2: SQVTM, ANQGSEA. Here the CDR3 DNA reads TGCAGCGTCGGACAGGGAAGGGGTTCACCCCTCCACTTT. Its protein product is CSVGQGRGSPLHF.

The rearrangement links TRBV13 to TRBJ2-1; D not certain. Trimming cost V 10 bases and J 6 bases, with 7 bases left between them. Germline assignment: CDR1 PRHDT and CDR2 FYEKMQ (reference sequence). The CDR3 length is 10 residues. The CDR3 spells CATHRNEQFF. The CDR3 nucleotides read TGTGCCACCCACCGCAATGAGCAGTTCTTC.

Here the CDR3 reads CSAENRGTNTQYF. The CDR3 nucleotides read TGCAGTGCTGAAAACCGGGGAACTAATACGCAGTATTTT. The chain is built from TRBV20-1 and TRBJ2-3, with D perhaps matching TRBD2 (5 bases). With 5 bases removed from V and 7 bases from J, the gap between germline ends came to 16 bases. Germline CDR1 reads DFQATT; CDR2 reads SNEGSKA (reference sequence). This CDR3 is 13 amino acids long.

This clonotype was seen a few times. The chain uses TRBV4-1 and TRBJ2-7; D not certain. The CDR3 length is 14 residues. Trimming took off 1 base at V and 2 bases at J, with 9 bases between the two ends. Germline V gene sequence: CDR1 MGHRA, CDR2 YSYEKL. CDR3 DNA sequence: TGCGCCAGCAGCCAAGTCCGCGGCGCCTACGAGCAGTACTTC. This translates into CASSQVRGAYEQYF.

This clonotype came up a few times. This chain joins TRBV27 and TRBJ1-5; D is perhaps TRBD1 (5 bases). Trimming left V 8 bases short and J 5 bases short, with 16 bases between. Germline-derived CDR1 and CDR2 are MNHEY and SMNVEV (reference sequence). The CDR3 runs 14 residues. CDR3 loop: CASAGRESHQPQHF. CDR3 bases: TGTGCCAGCGCCGGCAGGGAGTCTCATCAGCCCCAGCATTTT.

The chain recombines TRBV5-1 with TRBJ2-1, with D perhaps matching TRBD1 (6 bases). V was cut by 6 bases and J by 5 bases, with 15 bases left in between. CDR3 length: 14 amino acids. CDR1 is SGHRS and CDR2 is YFSETQ in the germline V gene. For the CDR3, the DNA is TGCGCCAGCAACAGGGCAGGGCGAAACAATGAGCAGTTCTTC. Translating it yields CASNRAGRNNEQFF.

This chain joins TRBV4-1 and TRBJ2-7; D is perhaps TRBD2 (6 bases). This CDR3 spans 14 amino acids. The ends were cut back, 4 bases at V and 0 bases at J, with 10 bases in the middle. CDR1 is MGHRA and CDR2 is YSYEKL in the germline V gene. CDR3 in amino acids: CASSPSGLSYEQYF. As DNA, the CDR3 is TGCGCCAGCAGCCCCTCGGGACTCTCCTACGAGCAGTACTTC.

This chain uses TRBV10-3 with TRBJ2-7; D might be TRBD1 or TRBD2, each matching 6 bases. The germline gives CDR1 ENHRY, CDR2 SYGVKD. The CDR3 covers 17 residues. V was trimmed by 0 bases and J by 6 bases, leaving 21 bases between them. The CDR3 loop reads CAISESGGAPPGSEQYF. The CDR3 DNA sequence: TGTGCCATCAGTGAGTCCGGGGGCGCACCTCCCGGATCCGAGCAGTACTTC.

This clonotype was found a few times. The chain recombines TRBV5-1 with TRBJ2-1; D tentatively reads TRBD1 or TRBD2 (5 bases each). The CDR3 is 14 amino acids. Germline-derived CDR1 and CDR2 are SGHRS and YFSETQ. Trimming took 5 bases from V and 8 from J, leaving 17 bases between them. This CDR3 reads CASRAGRSVYEQFF. CDR3 bases: TGCGCCAGCAGGGCAGGGAGATCGGTTTATGAGCAGTTCTTC.

Many counts were recorded for this clonotype. The J gene is TRBJ2-1, the V gene TRBV27; a possible D gene is TRBD2 (6 bases). The CDR3 runs 12 residues. The germline V gene encodes CDR1 MNHEY and CDR2 SMNVEV (reference sequence). Trimming cost V 6 bases and J 5 bases, with 8 bases left between them. As DNA, the CDR3 is TGTGCCAGCAGGCGCGGGGACAATGAGCAGTTCTTC. It encodes CASRRGDNEQFF.

This clonotype has just a few counts. This rearrangement joins TRBV28 to TRBJ2-5; D possibly matches TRBD1 or TRBD2 (6 bases each). The CDR3 length is 15 residues. Germline values: CDR1 MDHEN, CDR2 SYDVKM. Trimming pared 4 bases from V and 5 bases from J, leaving 17 bases between. The CDR3 region has the DNA TGTGCCAGCAGTTCAGGGGACGGCCGGGGGGAGACCCAGTACTTC. Its protein product is CASSSGDGRGETQYF.

The rearrangement links TRBV9 to TRBJ1-2, with TRBD1 identical over 7 bases. The CDR3 has 16 amino acids. CDR1 and CDR2 from the germline V gene are SGDLS and YYNGEE. Losses at the gene ends were 3 bases for V and 6 bases for J; bases not matched to a gene: 14. CDR3 nucleotides: TGTGCCAGCAGCGGATGGGGACAGTCAACGAAGGATGGCTACACCTTC. Its translation is CASSGWGQSTKDGYTF.

The rearrangement links TRBV5-1 to TRBJ1-5, with 8 positions matching TRBD1. In germline, CDR1 is SGHRS, CDR2 YFSETQ. V was clipped by 3 bases and J by 7 bases; unmatched bases: 3. This CDR3 comprises 13 residues. CDR3: CASSSGQGQPQHF. The CDR3 nucleotides read TGCGCCAGCAGCTCCGGACAGGGCCAGCCCCAGCATTTT.

This clonotype has at least ten counts. V gene TRBV5-1 combines with J gene TRBJ2-7; 8 nucleotides align to TRBD2. Looked up from germline, CDR1 is SGHRS and CDR2 is YFSETQ. The CDR3 is 14 residues long. V shed 6 bases, J shed 4 bases, and the junction held 9 bases outside the gene matches. CDR3 region: CASTGGTSGYEQYF. As DNA, the CDR3 is TGCGCCAGCACGGGAGGTACTAGCGGTTACGAGCAGTACTTC.

This clonotype has more than one count but fewer than ten. V gene TRBV9 combines with J gene TRBJ1-1; weak D call: TRBD1 (6 bases). CDR3 length: 11 residues. Trimming pared 7 bases from V and 11 bases from J, leaving 15 bases between. Looked up from germline, CDR1 is SGDLS and CDR2 is YYNGEE. The CDR3 nucleotides are TGTGCCAGCGGGGGCTTTTATCCGGCTTTCTTT. Amino acids: CASGGFYPAFF.

The chain has TRBV5-4 and TRBJ1-1, with D possibly being TRBD1 (5 bases). CDR1 and CDR2 from the germline V gene are SGHNT and YYREEE (reference sequence). V gave up 5 bases and J gave up 5 bases, with 19 bases separating them. The CDR3 spans 15 residues. The CDR3 sequence: CASSAVRGMGTEAFF. CDR3 DNA sequence: TGTGCCAGCAGTGCCGTACGGGGGATGGGAACTGAAGCTTTCTTT.